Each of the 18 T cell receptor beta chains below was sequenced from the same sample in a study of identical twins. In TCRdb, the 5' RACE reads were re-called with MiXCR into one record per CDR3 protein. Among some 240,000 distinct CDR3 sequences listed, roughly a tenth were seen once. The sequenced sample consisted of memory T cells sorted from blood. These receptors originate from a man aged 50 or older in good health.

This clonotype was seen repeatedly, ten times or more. CDR3 loop: CAISQQGTKNTGELFF. The CDR3 nucleotides are TGTGCCATCAGTCAACAGGGTACTAAGAACACCGGGGAGCTGTTTTTT. The V gene is TRBV10-3, the J gene TRBJ2-2; D might be TRBD1 (6 bases). The CDR3 runs to 16 residues. Looked up from germline, CDR1 is ENHRY and CDR2 is SYGVKD. Between the trimmed V and J ends, which lost 5 bases and 1 base, there was a span of 14 bases.

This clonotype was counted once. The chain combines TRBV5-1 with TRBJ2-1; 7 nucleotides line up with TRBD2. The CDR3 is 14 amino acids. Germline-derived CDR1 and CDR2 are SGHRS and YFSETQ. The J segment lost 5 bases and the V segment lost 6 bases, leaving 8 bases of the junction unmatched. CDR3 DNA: TGCGCCAGCAAAGAAGCGGGAACGAACAATGAGCAGTTCTTC. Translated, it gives CASKEAGTNNEQFF.

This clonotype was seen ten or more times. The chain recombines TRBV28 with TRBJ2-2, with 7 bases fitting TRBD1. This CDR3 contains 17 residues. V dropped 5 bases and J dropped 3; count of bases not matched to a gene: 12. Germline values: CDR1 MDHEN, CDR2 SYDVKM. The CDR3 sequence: CASSTGDTGWDTGELFF. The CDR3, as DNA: TGTGCCAGCAGTACAGGGGATACGGGATGGGACACCGGGGAGCTGTTTTTT.

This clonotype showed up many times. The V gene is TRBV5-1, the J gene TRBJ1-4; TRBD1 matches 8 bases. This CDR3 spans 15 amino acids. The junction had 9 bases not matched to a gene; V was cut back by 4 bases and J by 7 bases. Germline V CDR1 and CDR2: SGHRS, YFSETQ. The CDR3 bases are TGCGCCAGCAGCCTAGGACAGGGTATCGGTGAAAAACTGTTTTTT. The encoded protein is CASSLGQGIGEKLFF.

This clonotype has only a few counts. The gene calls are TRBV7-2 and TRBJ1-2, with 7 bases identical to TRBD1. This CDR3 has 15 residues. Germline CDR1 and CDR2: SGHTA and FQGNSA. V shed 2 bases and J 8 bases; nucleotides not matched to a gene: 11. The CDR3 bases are TGTGCCAGCAGCTTAATGGGACAGAGCGTGATAGGCTACACCTTC. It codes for CASSLMGQSVIGYTF.

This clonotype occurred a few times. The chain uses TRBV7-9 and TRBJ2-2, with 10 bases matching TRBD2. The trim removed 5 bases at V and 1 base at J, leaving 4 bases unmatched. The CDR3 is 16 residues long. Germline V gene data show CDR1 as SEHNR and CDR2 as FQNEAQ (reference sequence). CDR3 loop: CASSEASGGNTGELFF. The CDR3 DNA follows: TGTGCCAGCAGCGAAGCTAGCGGGGGGAACACCGGGGAGCTGTTTTTT.

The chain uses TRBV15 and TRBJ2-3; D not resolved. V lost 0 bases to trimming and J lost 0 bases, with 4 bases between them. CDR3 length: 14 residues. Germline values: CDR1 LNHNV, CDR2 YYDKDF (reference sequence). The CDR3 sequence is CATSRDGSTDTQYF. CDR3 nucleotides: TGTGCCACCAGCAGAGATGGAAGCACAGATACGCAGTATTTT.

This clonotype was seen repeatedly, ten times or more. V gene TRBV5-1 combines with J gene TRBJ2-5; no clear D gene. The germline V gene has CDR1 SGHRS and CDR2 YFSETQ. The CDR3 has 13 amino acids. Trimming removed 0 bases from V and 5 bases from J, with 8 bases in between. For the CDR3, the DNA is TGCGCCAGCAGCTTGGCGCCTTCGGAGACCCAGTACTTC. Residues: CASSLAPSETQYF.

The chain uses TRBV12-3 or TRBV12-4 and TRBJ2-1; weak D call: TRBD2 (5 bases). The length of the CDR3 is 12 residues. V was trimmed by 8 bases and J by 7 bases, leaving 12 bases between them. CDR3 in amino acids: CASGKTGNEQFF. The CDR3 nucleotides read TGTGCCAGCGGCAAGACGGGGAATGAGCAGTTCTTC.

CDR3 loop: CASRAGANTEAFF. The CDR3 nucleotides are TGTGCCAGCAGGGCCGGGGCGAACACTGAAGCTTTCTTT. This sequence joins TRBV7-3 and TRBJ1-1; weak D call: TRBD1 (5 bases). CDR1 is SGHTA and CDR2 is FQGTGA in the germline V gene. The CDR3 totals 13 residues. The V end lost 6 bases, the J end lost 1 base, and 9 bases lay between the germline ends.

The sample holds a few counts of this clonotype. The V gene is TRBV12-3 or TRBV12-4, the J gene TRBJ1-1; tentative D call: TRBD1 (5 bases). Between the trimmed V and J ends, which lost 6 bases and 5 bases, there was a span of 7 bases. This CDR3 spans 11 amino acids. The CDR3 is CASSRVTEAFF. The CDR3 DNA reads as TGTGCCAGCAGCAGGGTGACTGAAGCTTTCTTT.

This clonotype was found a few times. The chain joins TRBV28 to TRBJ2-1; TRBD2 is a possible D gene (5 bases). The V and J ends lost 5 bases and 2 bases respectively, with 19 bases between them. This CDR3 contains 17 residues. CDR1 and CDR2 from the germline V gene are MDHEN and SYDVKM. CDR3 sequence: CASSVNLPGGPYNEQFF. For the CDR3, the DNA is TGTGCCAGCAGTGTTAATCTACCAGGAGGTCCCTACAATGAGCAGTTCTTC.

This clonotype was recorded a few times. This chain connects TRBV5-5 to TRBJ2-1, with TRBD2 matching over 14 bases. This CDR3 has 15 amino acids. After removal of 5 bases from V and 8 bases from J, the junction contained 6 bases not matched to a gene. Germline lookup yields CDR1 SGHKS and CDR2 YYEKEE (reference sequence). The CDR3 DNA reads TGTGCCAGCAGAATGGGACTAGCGGGAGTAGATGAGCAGTTCTTC. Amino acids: CASRMGLAGVDEQFF.

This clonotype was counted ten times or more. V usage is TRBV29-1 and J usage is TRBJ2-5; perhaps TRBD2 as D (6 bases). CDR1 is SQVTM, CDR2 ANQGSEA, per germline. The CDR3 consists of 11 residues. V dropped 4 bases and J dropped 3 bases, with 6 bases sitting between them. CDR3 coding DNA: TGCAGCGTTGCGGGAGAAGAGACCCAGTACTTC. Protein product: CSVAGEETQYF. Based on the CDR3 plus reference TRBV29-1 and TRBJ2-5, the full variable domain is SAVISQKPSRDICQRGTSLTIQCQVDSQVTMMFWYRQQPGQSLTLIATANQGSEATYESGFVIDKFPISRPNLTFSTLTVSNMSPEDSSIYLCSVAGEETQYFGPGTRLLVL.

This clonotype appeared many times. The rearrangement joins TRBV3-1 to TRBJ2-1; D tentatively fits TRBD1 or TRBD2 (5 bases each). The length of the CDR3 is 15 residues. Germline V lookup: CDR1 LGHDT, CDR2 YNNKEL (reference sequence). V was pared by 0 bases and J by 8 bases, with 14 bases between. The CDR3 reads CASSQDNVRGHEQFF. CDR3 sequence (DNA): TGTGCCAGCAGCCAAGATAATGTTCGGGGACATGAGCAGTTCTTC.

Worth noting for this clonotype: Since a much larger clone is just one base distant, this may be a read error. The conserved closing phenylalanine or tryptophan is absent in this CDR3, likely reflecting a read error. The CDR3 loop reads CASSLALTYEQYL. In nucleotides, the CDR3 is TGTGCCAGCAGCTTAGCACTGACATACGAGCAGTACCTC. This sequence joins TRBV7-2 and TRBJ2-7; D gene unclear. The V gene's germline CDR1 is SGHTA and CDR2 FQGNSA. V dropped 0 bases and J dropped 4 bases, with 7 bases sitting between them. The CDR3 runs to 13 residues.

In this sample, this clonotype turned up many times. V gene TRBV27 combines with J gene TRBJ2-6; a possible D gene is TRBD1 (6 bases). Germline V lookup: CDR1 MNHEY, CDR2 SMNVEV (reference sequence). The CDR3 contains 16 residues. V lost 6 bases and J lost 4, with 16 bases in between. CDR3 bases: TGTGCCAGCAGCGTGACAGGAATTATAGGGGCCAACGTCCTGACTTTC. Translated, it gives CASSVTGIIGANVLTF. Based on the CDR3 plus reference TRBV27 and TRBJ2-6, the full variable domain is EAQVTQNPRYLITVTGKKLTVTCSQNMNHEYMSWYRQDPGLGLRQIYYSMNVEVTDKGDVPEGYKVSRKEKRNFPLILESPSPNQTSLYFCASSVTGIIGANVLTFGAGSRLTVL.

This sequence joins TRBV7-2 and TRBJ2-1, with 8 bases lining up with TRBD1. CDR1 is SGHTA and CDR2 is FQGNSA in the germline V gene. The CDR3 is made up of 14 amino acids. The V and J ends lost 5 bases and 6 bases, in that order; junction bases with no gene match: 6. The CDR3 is CASSARQGFNEQFF. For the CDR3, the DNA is TGTGCCAGCAGCGCCAGACAGGGGTTCAATGAGCAGTTCTTC.